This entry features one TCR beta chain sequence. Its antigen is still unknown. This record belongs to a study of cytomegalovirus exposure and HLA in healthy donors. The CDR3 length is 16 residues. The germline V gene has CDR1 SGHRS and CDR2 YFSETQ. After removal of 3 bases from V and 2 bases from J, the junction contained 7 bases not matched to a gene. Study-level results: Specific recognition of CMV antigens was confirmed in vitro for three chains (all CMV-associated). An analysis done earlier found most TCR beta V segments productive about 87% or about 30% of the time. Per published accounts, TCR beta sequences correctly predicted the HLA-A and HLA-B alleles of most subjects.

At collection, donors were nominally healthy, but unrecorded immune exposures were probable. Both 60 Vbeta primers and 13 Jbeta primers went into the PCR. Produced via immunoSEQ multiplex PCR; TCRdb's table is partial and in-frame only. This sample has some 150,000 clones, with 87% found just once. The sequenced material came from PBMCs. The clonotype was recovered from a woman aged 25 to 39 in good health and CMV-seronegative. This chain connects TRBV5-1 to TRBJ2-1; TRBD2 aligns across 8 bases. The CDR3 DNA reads TGCGCCAGCAGCTCCCGACTAGCGACCACCTACAATGAGCAGTTCTTC. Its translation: CASSSRLATTYNEQFF.